This T cell receptor (beta chain) stems from a study of T-cell memory formation after mild COVID-19. About the research overall: Clusters were largely donor specific.

V lost 1 base, J lost 4 bases, and 10 bases lay in between. CDR1 SGHTA and CDR2 FQGNSA come from the germline V gene. The CDR3 sequence is 14 residues long. Barcoded TCR alpha and TCR beta cDNA libraries with UMIs came from 5'RACE using constant-segment primers. One entry per CDR3 protein results from TCRdb running MiXCR on the 5' RACE reads. The table has about 350,000 distinct CDR3 sequences, around 28% seen once. A word on this clonotype: Its cognate antigen is unknown.

Study-wide results and caveats: Whether second-wave clones peaking at day 37 were SARS-CoV-2 specific went unconfirmed.

The sequence was obtained from an adult woman who had mild COVID-19 (a few samples of this study predate the infection). Cell type and time point are not known. The chain links TRBV7-2 to TRBJ2-5; either TRBD1 or TRBD2 may supply D (5 bases each). The sample comprised PBMCs or a T cell subset sorted from them (not recorded which). The CDR3 DNA sequence: TGTGCCAGCAGCTTAGTAAATGGGGGAGAGACCCAGTACTTC. It translates to CASSLVNGGETQYF.